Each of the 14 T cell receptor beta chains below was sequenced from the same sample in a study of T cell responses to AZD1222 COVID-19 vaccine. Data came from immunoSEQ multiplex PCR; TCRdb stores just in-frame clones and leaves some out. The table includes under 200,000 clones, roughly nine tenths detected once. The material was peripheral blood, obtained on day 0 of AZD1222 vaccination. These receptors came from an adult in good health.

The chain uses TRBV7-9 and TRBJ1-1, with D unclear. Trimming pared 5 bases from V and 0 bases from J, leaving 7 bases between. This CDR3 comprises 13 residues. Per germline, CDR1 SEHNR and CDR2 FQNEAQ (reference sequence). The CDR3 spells CASSLQMNTEAFF. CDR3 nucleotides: TGTGCCAGCAGCCTGCAGATGAACACTGAAGCTTTCTTT.

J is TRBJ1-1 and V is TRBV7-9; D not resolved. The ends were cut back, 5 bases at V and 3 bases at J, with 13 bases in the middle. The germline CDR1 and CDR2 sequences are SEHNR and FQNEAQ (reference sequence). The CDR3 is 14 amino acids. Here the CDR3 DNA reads TGTGCCAGCAGCCCAAGGTCCGGAGACACTGAAGCTTTCTTT. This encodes CASSPRSGDTEAFF.

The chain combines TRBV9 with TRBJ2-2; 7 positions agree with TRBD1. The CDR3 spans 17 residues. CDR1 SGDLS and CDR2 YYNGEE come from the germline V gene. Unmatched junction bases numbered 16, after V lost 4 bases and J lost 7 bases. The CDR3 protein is CASSLTGTADNVGELFF. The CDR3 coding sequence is TGTGCCAGCAGCTTGACGGGGACAGCGGACAACGTCGGGGAGCTGTTTTTT.

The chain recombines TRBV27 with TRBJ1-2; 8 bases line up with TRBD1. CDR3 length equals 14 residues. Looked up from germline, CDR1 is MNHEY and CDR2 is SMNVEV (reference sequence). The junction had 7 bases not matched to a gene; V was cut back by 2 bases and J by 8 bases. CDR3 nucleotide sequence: TGTGCCAGCAGTTTAGGACAGGGACTGGGGGGCTACACCTTC. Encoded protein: CASSLGQGLGGYTF.

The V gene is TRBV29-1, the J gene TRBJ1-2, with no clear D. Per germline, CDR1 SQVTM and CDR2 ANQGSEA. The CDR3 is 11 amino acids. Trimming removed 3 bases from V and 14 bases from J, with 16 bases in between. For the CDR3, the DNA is TGCAGCGTTGATCGGGCAGGTGATTGGACCTTC. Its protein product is CSVDRAGDWTF. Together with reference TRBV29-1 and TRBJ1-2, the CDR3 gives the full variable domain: SAVISQKPSRDICQRGTSLTIQCQVDSQVTMMFWYRQQPGQSLTLIATANQGSEATYESGFVIDKFPISRPNLTFSTLTVSNMSPEDSSIYLCSVDRAGDWTFGSGTRLTVV.

CDR3 bases: TGTGCCAGCAGTACCGGACAATCTTCTGGCTACACCTTC. Translating it yields CASSTGQSSGYTF. This chain connects TRBV6-1 to TRBJ1-2; a possible D gene is TRBD1 (5 bases). This CDR3 comprises 13 residues. V shed 5 bases and J shed 7 bases, with 14 bases lying between them. Germline V gives CDR1 MNHNS, CDR2 SASEGT.

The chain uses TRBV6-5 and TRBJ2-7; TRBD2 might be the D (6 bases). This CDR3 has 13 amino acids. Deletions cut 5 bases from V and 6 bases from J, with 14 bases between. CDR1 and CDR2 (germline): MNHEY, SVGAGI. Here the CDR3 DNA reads TGTGCCAGCAGTCACCGACAGACTAGCGAGCAGTACTTC. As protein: CASSHRQTSEQYF.

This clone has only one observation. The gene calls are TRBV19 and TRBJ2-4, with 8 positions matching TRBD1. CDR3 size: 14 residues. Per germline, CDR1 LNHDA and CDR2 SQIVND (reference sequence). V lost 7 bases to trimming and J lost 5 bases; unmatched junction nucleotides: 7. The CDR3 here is CASTLTGQENIQYF. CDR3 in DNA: TGTGCCAGTACCCTGACGGGACAGGAAAACATTCAGTACTTC.

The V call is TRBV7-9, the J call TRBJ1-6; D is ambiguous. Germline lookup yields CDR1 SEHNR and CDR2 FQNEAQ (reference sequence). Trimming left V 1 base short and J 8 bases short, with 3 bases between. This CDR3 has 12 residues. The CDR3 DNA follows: TGTGCCAGCAGCTTAGACTATTCACCCCTCCACTTT. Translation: CASSLDYSPLHF.

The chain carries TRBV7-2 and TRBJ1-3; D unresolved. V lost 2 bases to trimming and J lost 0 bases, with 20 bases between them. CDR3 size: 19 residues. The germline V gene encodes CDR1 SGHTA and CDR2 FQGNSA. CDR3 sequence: CASSLYISLSSSSGNTIYF. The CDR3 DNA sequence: TGTGCCAGCAGCTTATATATCTCCCTGAGCAGTAGCTCTGGAAACACCATATATTTT.

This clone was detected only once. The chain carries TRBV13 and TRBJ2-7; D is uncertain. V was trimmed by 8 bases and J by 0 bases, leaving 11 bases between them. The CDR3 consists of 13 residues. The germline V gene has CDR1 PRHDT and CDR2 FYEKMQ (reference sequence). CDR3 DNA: TGTGCCAGCGGAAGGCCCCACTCCTACGAGCAGTACTTC. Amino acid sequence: CASGRPHSYEQYF.

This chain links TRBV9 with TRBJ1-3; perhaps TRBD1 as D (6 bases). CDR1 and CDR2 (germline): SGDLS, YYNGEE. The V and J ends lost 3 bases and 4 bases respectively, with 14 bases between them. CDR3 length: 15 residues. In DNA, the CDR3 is TGTGCCAGCAGCGCTAGGGGGACCTCCGGAAACACCATATATTTT. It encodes CASSARGTSGNTIYF.

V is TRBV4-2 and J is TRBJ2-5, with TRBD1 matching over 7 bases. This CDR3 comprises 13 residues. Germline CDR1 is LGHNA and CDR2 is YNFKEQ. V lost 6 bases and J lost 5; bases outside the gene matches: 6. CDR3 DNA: TGTGCCAGCAGTCGTACAGGGGAGGAGACCCAGTACTTC. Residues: CASSRTGEETQYF.

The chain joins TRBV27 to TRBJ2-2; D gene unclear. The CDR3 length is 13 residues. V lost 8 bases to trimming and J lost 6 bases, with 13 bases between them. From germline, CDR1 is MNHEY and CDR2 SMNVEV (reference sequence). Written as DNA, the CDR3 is TGTGCCAGCGCCAGGTTGGGCGCCGGGGAGCTGTTTTTT. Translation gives CASARLGAGELFF.